The sequence of this TCR beta chain was determined in a study of neurological immune-mediated disorders. This clonotype was picked up many times. Deletions cut 3 bases from V and 1 base from J, with 11 bases between. The germline V gene has CDR1 SQVTM and CDR2 ANQGSEA. The CDR3 runs 14 residues. TCRdb re-called the 5' RACE reads through MiXCR, storing one row per CDR3 protein. Of 53,000 or so distinct CDR3 sequences detected, 8% to 9% appear once; the ten largest clones hold under 2%. Time point reported: longitudinal time-point 3. The TCR originated in a woman aged 40 to 50 in good health. The chain has TRBV29-1 and TRBJ2-3; tentative D call: TRBD2 (6 bases). Source material: PBMCs. The CDR3 loop reads CSVDGGLRTDTQYF. CDR3 sequence (DNA): TGCAGCGTTGATGGGGGACTTCGCACAGATACGCAGTATTTT.